The TCR beta chain under discussion was sequenced for a study of T cells after yellow fever vaccination. TCRdb used MiXCR to reprocess the 5' RACE reads, holding one entry per CDR3 protein. The data hold about 30,000 distinct CDR3 sequences, with 6.3% observed a single time. Germline trimming cut 6 bases from V and 5 bases from J; bases unmatched to any gene: 6. The CDR3 loop spans 14 amino acids. Germline assignment: CDR1 ENHRY and CDR2 SYGVKD. This clonotype was seen at least ten times. The rearrangement links TRBV10-3 to TRBJ2-5, with TRBD1 matching 10 bases. The material was PBMCs, either bulk or a sorted T-cell subset (CD4+, CD8+, memory, or dextramer-sorted; not recorded which), obtained on the day of the yellow fever booster vaccination. The receptor was isolated from a young man who received the YFV17D yellow fever vaccine. CDR3 DNA: TGTGCCATCAGACCAGACAGGGGGCGGGAGACCCAGTACTTC. It translates to CAIRPDRGRETQYF.